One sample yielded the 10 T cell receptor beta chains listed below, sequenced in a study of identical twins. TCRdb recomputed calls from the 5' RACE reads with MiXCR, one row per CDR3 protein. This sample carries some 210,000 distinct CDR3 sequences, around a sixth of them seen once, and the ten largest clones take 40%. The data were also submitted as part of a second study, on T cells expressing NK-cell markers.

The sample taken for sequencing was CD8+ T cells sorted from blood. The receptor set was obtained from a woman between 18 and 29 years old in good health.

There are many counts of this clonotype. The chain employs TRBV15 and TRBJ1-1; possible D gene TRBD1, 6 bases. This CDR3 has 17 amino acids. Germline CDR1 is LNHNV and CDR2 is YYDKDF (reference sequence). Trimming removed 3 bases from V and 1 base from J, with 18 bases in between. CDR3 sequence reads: CATSSERTVFRNTEAFF. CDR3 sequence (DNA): TGTGCCACCAGCAGCGAGAGGACAGTGTTTAGGAACACTGAAGCTTTCTTT.

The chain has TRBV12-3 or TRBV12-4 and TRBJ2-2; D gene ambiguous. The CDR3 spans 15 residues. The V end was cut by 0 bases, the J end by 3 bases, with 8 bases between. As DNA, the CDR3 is TGTGCCAGCAGTTTAGCAGGGATGGACACCGGGGAGCTGTTTTTT. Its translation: CASSLAGMDTGELFF.

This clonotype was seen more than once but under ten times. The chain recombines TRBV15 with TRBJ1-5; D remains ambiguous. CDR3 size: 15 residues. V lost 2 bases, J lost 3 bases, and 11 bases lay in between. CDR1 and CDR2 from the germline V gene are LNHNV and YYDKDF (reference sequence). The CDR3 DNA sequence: TGTGCCACCAGCAGAAATCGAGGCGTCAATCAGCCCCAGCATTTT. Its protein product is CATSRNRGVNQPQHF.

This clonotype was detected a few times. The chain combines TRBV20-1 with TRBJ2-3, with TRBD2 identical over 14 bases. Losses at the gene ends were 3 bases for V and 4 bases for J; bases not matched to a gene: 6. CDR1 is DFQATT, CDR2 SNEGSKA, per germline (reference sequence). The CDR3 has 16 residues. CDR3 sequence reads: CSARTTSGRDSDTQYF. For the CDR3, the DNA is TGCAGTGCTAGGACGACTAGCGGGAGGGACTCAGATACGCAGTATTTT.

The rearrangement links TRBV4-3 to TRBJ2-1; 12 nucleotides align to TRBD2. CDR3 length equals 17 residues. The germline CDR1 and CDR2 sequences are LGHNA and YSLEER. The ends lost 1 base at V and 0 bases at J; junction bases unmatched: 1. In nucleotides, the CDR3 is TGCGCCAGCAGCCAAGTGACTAGCGGGAGCTCCTACAATGAGCAGTTCTTC. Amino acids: CASSQVTSGSSYNEQFF.

The CDR3 is CASSAGTDSNQPQHF. For the CDR3, the DNA is TGTGCCAGCTCGGCCGGGACAGATAGCAATCAGCCCCAGCATTTT. The V and J genes are TRBV18 and TRBJ1-5, with 7 bases lining up with TRBD1. The CDR3 is 15 amino acids. The V gene's germline CDR1 is KGHSH and CDR2 LQKENI. V lost 6 bases to trimming and J lost 0 bases; unmatched junction nucleotides: 5.

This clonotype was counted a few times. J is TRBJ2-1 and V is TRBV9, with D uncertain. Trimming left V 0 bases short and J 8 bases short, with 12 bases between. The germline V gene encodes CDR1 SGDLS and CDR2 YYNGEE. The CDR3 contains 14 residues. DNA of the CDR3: TGTGCCAGCAGCGTAGAGGGCACAAGGGATGAGCAGTTCTTC. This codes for CASSVEGTRDEQFF.

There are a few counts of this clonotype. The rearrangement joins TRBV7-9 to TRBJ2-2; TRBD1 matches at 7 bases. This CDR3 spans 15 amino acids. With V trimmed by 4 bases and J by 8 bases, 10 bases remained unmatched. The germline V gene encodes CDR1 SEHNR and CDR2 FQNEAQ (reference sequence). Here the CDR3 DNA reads TGTGCCAGCAGCTGGACAGGCCGAACATCTGGGGAGCTGTTTTTT. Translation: CASSWTGRTSGELFF.

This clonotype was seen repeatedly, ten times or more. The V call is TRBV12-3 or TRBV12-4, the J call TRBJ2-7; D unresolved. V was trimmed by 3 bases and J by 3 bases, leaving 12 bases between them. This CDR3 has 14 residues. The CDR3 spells CASSFGAGLYEQYF. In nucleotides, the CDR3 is TGTGCCAGCAGTTTCGGCGCAGGCCTCTACGAGCAGTACTTC.

The CDR3 is CASSRDRRPQETQYF. CDR3 DNA: TGTGCCAGCTCACGGGACAGGAGGCCCCAAGAGACCCAGTACTTC. V usage is TRBV18 and J usage is TRBJ2-5, with TRBD1 identical over 8 bases. The CDR3 length is 15 residues. Trimming cost V 4 bases and J 1 base; bases outside gene matches: 5. Germline loops: CDR1 KGHSH, CDR2 LQKENI.